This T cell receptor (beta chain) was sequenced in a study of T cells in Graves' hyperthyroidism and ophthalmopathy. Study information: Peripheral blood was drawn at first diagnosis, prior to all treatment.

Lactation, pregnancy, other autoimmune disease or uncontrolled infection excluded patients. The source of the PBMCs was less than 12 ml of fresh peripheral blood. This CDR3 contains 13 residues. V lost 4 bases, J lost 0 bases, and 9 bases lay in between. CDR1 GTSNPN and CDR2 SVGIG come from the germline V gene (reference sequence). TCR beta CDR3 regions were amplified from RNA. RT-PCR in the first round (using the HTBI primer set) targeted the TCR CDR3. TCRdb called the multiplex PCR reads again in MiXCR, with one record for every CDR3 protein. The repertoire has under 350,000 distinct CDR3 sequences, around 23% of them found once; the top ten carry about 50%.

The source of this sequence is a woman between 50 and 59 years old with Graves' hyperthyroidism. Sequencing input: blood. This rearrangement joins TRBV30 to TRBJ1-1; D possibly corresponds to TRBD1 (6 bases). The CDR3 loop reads CAWNQGLNTEAFF. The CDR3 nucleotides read TGTGCCTGGAACCAGGGGCTGAACACTGAAGCTTTCTTT.